A selection of T cell receptor beta chains follows, all from one sample in a study of CD8+ T cells in alopecia areata. Repertoires were generated with immunoSEQ multiplex PCR, while TCRdb's copy carries only in-frame clones and drops some. The table includes some 130,000 clones, less than 70% detected once. This specimen consisted of CD8+ T cells sorted from blood, obtained at week 4, from a patient treated with tofacitinib. The source is a human donor with alopecia areata. The CDR3 runs from the conserved cysteine through the conserved F or W. The D gene is left open where the match is weak. Clone size is given for some rows only: seen once, a few or many times, or a class if the clone is expanded.

J	V	size	D	CDR3	DNA
TRBJ2-3	TRBV14	many	TRBD1	CASSQRDRGWTDTQYF	TGTGCCAGCAGCCAACGGGACAGGGGGTGGACAGATACGCAGTATTTT
TRBJ1-1	TRBV25-1	few	NA	CASNPREGDTEAFF	TGTGCCAGCAATCCAAGGGAGGGCGACACTGAAGCTTTCTTT
TRBJ2-7	TRBV27	NA	TRBD2	CASMGGSTYEQYF	TGTGCCAGCATGGGAGGGTCGACCTACGAGCAGTACTTC
TRBJ1-2	TRBV27	NA	NA	CASSPHRGADGYTF	TGTGCCAGCAGTCCCCATCGGGGGGCGGATGGCTACACCTTC
TRBJ2-1	TRBV6-6	few	NA	CASTTGIFHEQFF	TGTGCCAGCACAACAGGGATTTTCCATGAGCAGTTCTTC
TRBJ1-1	TRBV4-2	NA	NA	CASSQFPSRGPMGVNTEAFF	TGTGCCAGCAGCCAATTCCCCTCCCGGGGCCCTATGGGTGTGAACACTGAAGCTTTCTTT
TRBJ1-1	TRBV13	NA	TRBD1	CASSLEGARGASLDTEAFF	TGTGCCAGCAGCTTAGAGGGGGCCAGGGGAGCCTCATTGGACACTGAAGCTTTCTTT
TRBJ1-2	TRBV27	NA	NA	CASSPDSYGYTF	TGTGCCAGCAGTCCCGACAGTTATGGCTACACCTTC
TRBJ2-1	TRBV4-1	NA	NA	CASSQDPGPYNEQFF	TGCGCCAGCAGCCAAGATCCGGGGCCCTACAATGAGCAGTTCTTC
TRBJ2-5	TRBV6-6	NA	NA	CASSYDQETQYF	TGTGCCAGCAGTTACGACCAAGAGACCCAGTACTTC
TRBJ2-7	TRBV13	NA	NA	CASSPPGSGYEQYF	TGTGCCAGCAGCCCCCCGGGGTCGGGCTACGAGCAGTACTTC
TRBJ2-7	TRBV5-1	NA	NA	CASSPRDGAYEQYF	TGCGCCAGCAGCCCCCGGGACGGGGCTTACGAGCAGTACTTC
TRBJ2-5	TRBV27	NA	TRBD2	CASSLSGGALETQYF	TGTGCCAGCAGTTTGAGCGGGGGGGCGCTTGAGACCCAGTACTTC
TRBJ1-1	TRBV9	NA	NA	CASSVGELGTEAFF	TGTGCCAGCAGCGTAGGGGAGTTAGGCACTGAAGCTTTCTTT
TRBJ2-7	TRBV11-2	NA	NA	CASSLEMGYEQYF	TGTGCCAGCAGCTTAGAAATGGGCTACGAGCAGTACTTC
TRBJ1-1	TRBV27	NA	NA	CASSLTAMNTEAFF	TGTGCCAGCAGTTTAACAGCCATGAACACTGAAGCTTTCTTT
TRBJ2-1	TRBV5-8	few	TRBD1	CASSSVPGQGYNEQFF	TGTGCCAGCAGCAGCGTCCCGGGACAGGGCTACAATGAGCAGTTCTTC
TRBJ2-7	TRBV29-1	NA	NA	CSSSLPPYEQYF	TGCAGCTCCTCCCTCCCCCCCTACGAGCAGTACTTC
TRBJ2-7	TRBV7-9	few	TRBD1	CASSPDRGSSYEQYF	TGTGCCAGCAGCCCCGACAGGGGAAGCTCCTACGAGCAGTACTTC
TRBJ2-7	TRBV15	few	NA	CATSRTPTYEQYF	TGTGCCACCAGCAGGACACCGACCTACGAGCAGTACTTC
TRBJ1-2	TRBV29-1	NA	NA	CSVVSGSGYTF	TGCAGCGTTGTATCGGGTAGTGGCTACACCTTC
TRBJ2-7	TRBV6-5	NA	TRBD1	CASSYSSQGDSYEQYF	TGTGCCAGCAGTTACAGCTCACAGGGGGACTCCTACGAGCAGTACTTC
TRBJ2-2	TRBV7-9	NA	TRBD1	CASSGTGRRTGELFF	TGTGCCAGCAGCGGGACAGGGAGAAGGACCGGGGAGCTGTTTTTT
TRBJ2-1	TRBV30	NA	NA	CAWKGRGGYNEQFF	TGTGCCTGGAAGGGCAGGGGTGGCTACAATGAGCAGTTCTTC
TRBJ1-1	TRBV7-8	NA	NA	CASSLGGVDTEAFF	TGTGCCAGCAGCTTAGGGGGAGTTGACACTGAAGCTTTCTTT
TRBJ2-2	TRBV30	NA	TRBD1	CAWVGQGVYTGELFF	TGTGCCTGGGTGGGGCAGGGGGTATACACCGGGGAGCTGTTTTTT
TRBJ2-5	TRBV7-9	NA	NA	CASSEMSETQYF	TGTGCCAGCAGCGAAATGAGCGAGACCCAGTACTTC
TRBJ2-5	TRBV4-2	NA	NA	CASSQERRGKETQYF	TGTGCCAGCAGCCAAGAGAGGCGGGGCAAAGAGACCCAGTACTTC
TRBJ2-7	TRBV6-5	NA	NA	CASSWGESNHEQYF	TGTGCCAGCAGTTGGGGGGAAAGTAATCACGAGCAGTACTTC
TRBJ2-7	TRBV12-5	NA	NA	CASGDYEQYF	TGTGCTAGTGGGGACTACGAGCAGTACTTC
TRBJ1-1	TRBV7-9	NA	NA	CASSPLGFGNTEAFF	TGTGCCAGCAGCCCCCTGGGGTTTGGCAACACTGAAGCTTTCTTT
TRBJ2-3	TRBV4-1	NA	TRBD2	CASSRPPGLAALTDTQYF	TGCGCCAGCAGCCGGCCTCCGGGACTAGCGGCCCTCACAGATACGCAGTATTTT
TRBJ2-3	TRBV4-1	NA	NA	CASSQTIRGPTPDTQYF	TGCGCCAGCAGCCAGACGATCAGGGGTCCCACCCCAGATACGCAGTATTTT
TRBJ2-7	TRBV7-2	NA	NA	CASSLLPTRCEQYF	TGTGCCAGCAGCTTACTACCGACACGCTGCGAGCAGTACTTC
TRBJ2-5	TRBV9	NA	NA	CASSVTGRVKETQYF	TGTGCCAGCAGCGTAACGGGCAGGGTGAAAGAGACCCAGTACTTC
TRBJ2-1	TRBV19	few	NA	CASSIVHSSYNEQFF	TGTGCCAGTAGTATTGTACACAGCTCCTACAATGAGCAGTTCTTC
TRBJ2-7	TRBV9	NA	TRBD2	CSSGGTEAGEQYF	TGTTCTTCCGGGGGGACCGAGGCGGGCGAGCAGTACTTC
TRBJ2-1	TRBV30	few	NA	CAWSEDSYNEQFF	TGTGCCTGGAGTGAAGACAGCTACAATGAGCAGTTCTTC
TRBJ2-7	TRBV4-3	few	NA	CASSQGRFTYEQYF	TGCGCCAGCAGCCAAGGACGTTTCACCTACGAGCAGTACTTC
TRBJ2-7	TRBV25-1	NA	NA	CASSGAYEQYF	TGTGCCAGCAGTGGTGCCTACGAGCAGTACTTC